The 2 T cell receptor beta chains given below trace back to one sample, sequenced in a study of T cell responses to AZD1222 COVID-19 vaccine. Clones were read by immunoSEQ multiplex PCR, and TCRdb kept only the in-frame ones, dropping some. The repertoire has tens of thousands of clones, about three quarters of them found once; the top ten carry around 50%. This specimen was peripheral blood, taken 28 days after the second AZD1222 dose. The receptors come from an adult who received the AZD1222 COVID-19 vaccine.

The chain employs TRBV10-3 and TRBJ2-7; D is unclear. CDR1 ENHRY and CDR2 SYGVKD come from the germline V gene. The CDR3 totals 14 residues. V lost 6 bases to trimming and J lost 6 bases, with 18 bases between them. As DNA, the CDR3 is TGTGCCATCAGAGCAGAGATAGGTTCCGGCGAGCAGTACTTC. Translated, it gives CAIRAEIGSGEQYF.

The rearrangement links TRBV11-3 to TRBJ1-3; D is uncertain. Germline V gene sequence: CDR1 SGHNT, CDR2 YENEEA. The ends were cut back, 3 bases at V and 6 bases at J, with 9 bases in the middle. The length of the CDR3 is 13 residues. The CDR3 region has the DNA TGTGCCAGCAGCTTGTCCCCGGAAAACACCATATATTTT. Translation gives CASSLSPENTIYF. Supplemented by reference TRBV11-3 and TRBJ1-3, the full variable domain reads EAGVVQSPRYKIIEKKQPVAFWCNPISGHNTLYWYLQNLGQGPELLIRYENEEAVDDSQLPKDRFSAERLKGVDSTLKIQPAELGDSAVYLCASSLSPENTIYFGEGSWLTVV.